One TCR beta chain is described in this entry. The time point is: inflamed ileum from the surgical specimen. Generated by immunoSEQ multiplex PCR, the TCRdb table keeps only in-frame clones and is missing some. The repertoire holds approximately 11,000 clones, with more than 75% as singletons. These data originate in a study of T cell repertoires in ileal Crohn's disease. Study as a whole: Less than 45% were active smokers at surgery; median disease duration was roughly 7.9 years.

The CDR3 has 14 amino acids. Trimming pared 3 bases from V and 0 bases from J, leaving 11 bases between. Per germline, CDR1 GTSNPN and CDR2 SVGIG (reference sequence). This clonotype was obtained from an adult with Crohn's disease. Material: ileal tissue. This chain uses TRBV30 with TRBJ1-1; D might be TRBD1 (5 bases). The CDR3 protein is CAWRKGRMNTEAFF. The CDR3 DNA is TGTGCCTGGAGGAAGGGACGGATGAACACTGAAGCTTTCTTT.